The source of this TCR beta chain is a study of CD8 T cells in ankylosing spondylitis. Overall study results and limits: As for the disease-linked clones, they showed a CD8+ phenotype and occurred at relatively low frequencies in peripheral blood. A motif of 7 to 9 highly homologous TCR beta variants was seen as apparently characteristic of ankylosing spondylitis blood.

The CDR3 extends over 17 amino acids. V dropped 6 bases and J dropped 4; count of bases not matched to a gene: 13. Regarding this clonotype: What it recognizes is unknown.

The TCR beta libraries were generated through quantitative 5'-RACE incorporating molecular barcodes. TCRdb reprocessed the 5' RACE reads with MiXCR, giving one entry per CDR3 protein. The sample comprises roughly 670,000 distinct CDR3 sequences, 15% to 20% of which are singletons, and about 19% rests with the top ten. Sequencing was performed on blood, either unsorted or a sorted T cell fraction (not recorded which). The chain is built from TRBV12-3 or TRBV12-4 and TRBJ2-1, with TRBD2 matching over 9 bases. The clonotype comes from a male donor with ankylosing spondylitis. CDR3 nucleotide sequence: TGTGCCAGCAGACGAAGAGGGACTAGCAGAAATTACAATGAGCAGTTCTTC. It specifies CASRRRGTSRNYNEQFF.